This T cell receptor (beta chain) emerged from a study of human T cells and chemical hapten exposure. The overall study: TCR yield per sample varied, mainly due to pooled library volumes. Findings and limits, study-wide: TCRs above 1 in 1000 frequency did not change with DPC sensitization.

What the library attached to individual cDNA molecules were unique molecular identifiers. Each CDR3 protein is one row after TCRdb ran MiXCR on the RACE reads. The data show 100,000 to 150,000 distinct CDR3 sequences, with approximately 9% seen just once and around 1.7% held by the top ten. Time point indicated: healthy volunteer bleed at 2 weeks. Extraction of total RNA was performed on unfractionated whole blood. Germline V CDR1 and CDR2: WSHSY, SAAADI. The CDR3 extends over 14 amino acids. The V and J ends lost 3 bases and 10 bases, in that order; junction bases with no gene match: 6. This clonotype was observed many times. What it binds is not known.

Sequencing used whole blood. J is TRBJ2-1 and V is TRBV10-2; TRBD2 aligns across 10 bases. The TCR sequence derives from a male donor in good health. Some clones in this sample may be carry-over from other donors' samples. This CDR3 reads CASSDSGRAREQFF. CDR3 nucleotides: TGCGCCAGCAGTGACAGCGGGAGGGCCAGAGAGCAGTTCTTC.